This T cell receptor (beta chain) originates from a study of blood T cell repertoires in COVID-19. Clones were sequenced by immunoSEQ multiplex PCR, and TCRdb holds only the in-frame ones, with some missing. This sample has roughly 400,000 clones, with less than 95% found just once. Germline assignment: CDR1 ENHRY and CDR2 SYGVKD. The CDR3 is made up of 14 amino acids. Trimming cost V 6 bases and J 1 base; bases outside gene matches: 4. Sequencing was carried out using PBMCs or T cells enriched from blood (not recorded which). The V call is TRBV10-3, the J call TRBJ2-3; 7 nucleotides align to TRBD2. This clonotype was sampled from a man aged 18 to 35 who had recovered from COVID-19. In nucleotides, the CDR3 is TGTGCCATCAGGGGGACTACCCGCACAGATACGCAGTATTTT. Encoded protein: CAIRGTTRTDTQYF.